A single sample gave rise to the 10 T cell receptor beta chains below, sequenced in a study of cytotoxic CD8 clonotypes in ibrutinib-treated CLL. Generated by immunoSEQ multiplex PCR, the TCRdb table keeps only in-frame clones and is missing some. The sample shows approximately 120,000 clones, around 80% of them seen only once. Sample: PBMCs, taken after 24 months of ibrutinib treatment. These receptors all come from a human donor with chronic lymphocytic leukemia.

Concerning this clone itself: Other DNA sequences from this sample encode an identical CDR3 as well. The chain couples TRBV7-9 to TRBJ1-2, with D hard to call. V was pared by 1 base and J by 4 bases, with 7 bases between. CDR1 is SEHNR, CDR2 FQNEAQ, per germline (reference sequence). This CDR3 has 13 residues. The CDR3 is CASSLVSGYGYTF. In nucleotides, the CDR3 is TGTGCCAGCAGCTTAGTTTCAGGCTATGGCTACACCTTC. The full variable domain, completed using reference TRBV7-9 and TRBJ1-2, is DTGVSQNPRHKITKRGQNVTFRCDPISEHNRLYWYRQTLGQGPEFLTYFQNEAQLEKSRLLSDRFSAERPKGSFSTLEIQRTEQGDSAMYLCASSLVSGYGYTFGSGTRLTVV.

The V call is TRBV4-3, the J call TRBJ2-2; 8 bases map to TRBD2. Germline CDR1 reads LGHNA; CDR2 reads YSLEER. Unmatched junction bases numbered 5, after V lost 3 bases and J lost 2 bases. The CDR3 is made up of 16 amino acids. For the CDR3, the DNA is TGCGCCAGCAGCCAGGGAGGACTAGCAAACACCGGGGAGCTGTTTTTT. It encodes CASSQGGLANTGELFF.

A note on this clone: Different DNA sequences within this sample yield the same CDR3. The rearrangement joins TRBV5-1 to TRBJ1-4; possible D gene TRBD1, 6 bases. Germline values: CDR1 SGHRS, CDR2 YFSETQ. V lost 4 bases and J lost 0, with 13 bases in between. The CDR3 runs to 16 residues. Here the CDR3 DNA reads TGCGCCAGCAGCCTACAGGGAGGGGCAACTAATGAAAAACTGTTTTTT. Residues: CASSLQGGATNEKLFF.

This clone was seen only a few times. The chain has TRBV10-3 and TRBJ2-2, with 7 bases lining up with TRBD2. With V trimmed by 5 bases and J by 5 bases, 5 bases remained unmatched. This CDR3 is 14 amino acids long. Germline V gene sequence: CDR1 ENHRY, CDR2 SYGVKD. CDR3 in DNA: TGTGCCATCAGTTCCCCCGGGGGGACCGGGGAGCTGTTTTTT. This codes for CAISSPGGTGELFF.

V gene TRBV29-1 combines with J gene TRBJ1-5; D unclear. Per the germline V gene, CDR1 is SQVTM and CDR2 is ANQGSEA. V dropped 4 bases and J dropped 7 bases, with 11 bases sitting between them. The CDR3 contains 12 residues. The CDR3 region is CSVGAADQPQHF. The DNA for the CDR3 is TGCAGCGTTGGGGCAGCGGACCAGCCCCAGCATTTT.

CDR3 bases: TGTGCCAGCAGCTTATGGGGTTTCAGGGCTTCCTACGAGCAGTACTTC. Its protein product is CASSLWGFRASYEQYF. The gene calls are TRBV7-9 and TRBJ2-7; D possibly corresponds to TRBD1 (5 bases). V lost 2 bases, J lost 1 base, and 15 bases lay in between. This CDR3 is built from 16 residues. Germline CDR1 reads SEHNR; CDR2 reads FQNEAQ (reference sequence).

This chain's CDR3 is CASTPLGNSNQPQHF. CDR3 DNA sequence: TGTGCCAGCACCCCTTTAGGGAATAGCAATCAGCCCCAGCATTTT. This chain connects TRBV6-1 to TRBJ1-5; D is ambiguous. Germline loops: CDR1 MNHNS, CDR2 SASEGT. Trimming removed 7 bases from V and 0 bases from J, with 13 bases in between. CDR3 length equals 15 residues.

This chain uses TRBV12-5 with TRBJ2-7, with TRBD1 as a possible D gene (6 bases). The CDR3 is 14 residues long. Germline V gene sequence: CDR1 LGHNT, CDR2 FRNRAP. Trimming left V 6 bases short and J 0 bases short, with 12 bases between. The CDR3 spells CASGSTGTSYEQYF. DNA of the CDR3: TGTGCTAGTGGATCTACAGGGACCTCCTACGAGCAGTACTTC.

This sequence joins TRBV6-5 and TRBJ1-1; unclear D gene. Germline CDR1 MNHEY, CDR2 SVGAGI. V lost 4 bases, J lost 5 bases, and 11 bases lay in between. The CDR3 is made up of 13 amino acids. For the CDR3, the DNA is TGTGCCAGCAGTTCCCCACAGCGGACTGAAGCTTTCTTT. Translating it yields CASSSPQRTEAFF.

There are a few counts of this clone. The chain is built from TRBV6-5 and TRBJ1-1; tentative D call: TRBD1 (6 bases). The germline V gene encodes CDR1 MNHEY and CDR2 SVGAGI. The CDR3 runs 12 residues. Trimming pared 4 bases from V and 11 bases from J, leaving 14 bases between. The CDR3 DNA sequence: TGTGCCAGCAGTTTACAGGGTTTGGGTGCTTTCTTT. Translating gives CASSLQGLGAFF.